The present entry profiles one T cell receptor beta chain with its context. TCRdb reanalysed the 5' RACE reads using MiXCR and keeps one entry per CDR3 protein. The table has some 500,000 distinct CDR3 sequences, around an eighth seen once. The data belong to a study of identical twins. Deletions cut 7 bases from V and 1 base from J, with 17 bases between. The length of the CDR3 is 15 residues. Germline-derived CDR1 and CDR2 are SGHRS and YFSETQ. This sample was shared with a second study, whose subject was yellow fever vaccine responses in identical twins.

This TCR was sampled from a woman younger than 35 in good health. The chain is built from TRBV5-1 and TRBJ1-1; TRBD1 might be the D (6 bases). Material for sequencing was CD4+ T cells sorted from blood. The CDR3: CASGREGGGNTEAFF. The CDR3 nucleotides read TGCGCCAGCGGACGAGAGGGGGGAGGGAACACTGAAGCTTTCTTT.